One and the same sample provided the 8 T cell receptor beta chains below, sequenced in a study of control samples from healthy donors and cancer patients. The protocol was immunoSEQ multiplex PCR, while the TCRdb copy is restricted to in-frame clones and leaves out a portion. The sample records about 160,000 clones, around 90% being singletons. Sequencing was done on a sample of blood. The source of these receptors is a man in his thirties or forties in good health.

The chain employs TRBV7-2 and TRBJ2-1; D unresolved. CDR3 length: 16 amino acids. V dropped 8 bases and J dropped 5 bases, with 22 bases sitting between them. Germline lookup yields CDR1 SGHTA and CDR2 FQGNSA. The CDR3 DNA reads as TGTGCCAGCGGGATTGAGGCCCAGCGCCTAGACAATGAGCAGTTCTTC. Translated, it gives CASGIEAQRLDNEQFF.

Concerning this clone: One end of the junction is discordant with germline, which a read error may explain. This rearrangement joins TRBV2 to TRBJ1-6; 8 bases agree with TRBD1. Germline lookup yields CDR1 SNHLY and CDR2 FYNNEI. The CDR3 consists of 14 residues. The CDR3 reads CASIEQGGNSPLHF. DNA of the CDR3: TGTGCCAGCATTGAACAGGGGGGGAATTCACCCCTCCACTTT.

The table lists this clone with a count of one. This chain links TRBV5-6 with TRBJ2-5, with 10 bases matching TRBD2. The CDR3 sequence is 15 residues long. The J segment lost 1 base and the V segment lost 4 bases, leaving 4 bases of the junction unmatched. Germline V gene sequence: CDR1 SGHDT, CDR2 YYEEEE. The CDR3 bases are TGTGCCAGCAGCCTACAGCGGGGGGGCCAAGAGACCCAGTACTTC. It translates to CASSLQRGGQETQYF.

The V call is TRBV19, the J call TRBJ1-5; D unresolved. The CDR3 extends over 13 amino acids. Per germline, CDR1 LNHDA and CDR2 SQIVND (reference sequence). Trimming took 3 bases from V and 3 from J, leaving 6 bases between them. The CDR3 coding sequence is TGTGCCAGTAGTATCGCGGACAATCAGCCCCAGCATTTT. Translation: CASSIADNQPQHF.

This chain links TRBV3-1 (or the pseudogene TRBV3-2) with TRBJ1-1; D may be TRBD1 (6 bases). V lost 8 bases, J lost 1 base, and 14 bases lay in between. Germline-derived CDR1 and CDR2 are LGHDT and YNNKEL (reference sequence). This CDR3 is 14 amino acids long. The CDR3 coding sequence is TGTGCCAGCGAATCCTGGGGGCAGAACACTGAAGCTTTCTTT. It yields the protein CASESWGQNTEAFF.

The chain couples TRBV15 to TRBJ2-4; unclear D gene. The CDR3 contains 12 residues. Looked up from germline, CDR1 is LNHNV and CDR2 is YYDKDF (reference sequence). The V end was cut by 3 bases, the J end by 6 bases, with 6 bases between. CDR3 residues: CATSSGRNIQYF. For the CDR3, the DNA is TGTGCCACCAGCAGCGGGCGAAACATTCAGTACTTC.

The chain recombines TRBV24-1 with TRBJ1-5; D unresolved. The germline CDR1 and CDR2 sequences are KGHDR and SFDVKD. This CDR3 has 13 amino acids. V lost 5 bases and J 7 bases, leaving 11 bases between the germline ends. CDR3 sequence reads: CATSGIPGQPQHF. DNA for the CDR3: TGTGCCACCAGTGGGATCCCCGGCCAGCCCCAGCATTTT.

This CDR3 reads CASSQSPDTQYF. CDR3 sequence (DNA): TGCGCCAGCAGCCAATCCCCAGATACGCAGTATTTT. V is TRBV4-1 and J is TRBJ2-3; D remains unclear. This CDR3 has 12 amino acids. Trimming took off 2 bases at V and 4 bases at J, with 4 bases between the two ends. CDR1 and CDR2 from the germline V gene are MGHRA and YSYEKL.